This TCR beta chain came from a study of CD8+CD57+ T cells in acquired aplastic anemia (dated by TCRdb to between 2017 and 2018). In the study overall: Extracted DNA from sorted CD4+ and CD8+ cells averaged 3.2 ug, ranging from about 0.2 to 30 ug. The full study reports these points: Over 25 CD8+ CDR3 sequences were found in both patients and controls but appeared to be highly expressed in patients and within the immunodominant clones of the patients. Patients and healthy controls showed no significant difference in CD8+ Simpson's diversity (P=0.060).

Concerning this clonotype itself: No cognate antigen has been identified for it. It may be a read error: a sequence one base away is much more abundant.

In this study, sorted CD4+ and CD8+ T cells from the blood of healthy subjects and of severe aplastic anemia patients had their TCR repertoires deep-sequenced. Ficoll-Paque density gradient centrifugation was used to isolate peripheral blood mononuclear cells. CD4+ and CD8+ T cells were sorted by FACS or magnetic beads before DNA extraction. Genomic DNA was used as template for profiling of TCR beta VDJ combinations and CDR3 sequences. An Illumina HiSeq 2000 was the platform used for TCR repertoire sequencing. Regarding the original processing steps: Repertoires were assessed using TRBV/TRBJ rearrangement plots, CDR3 size and DJ length profiles, and Simpson's diversity index. Whichever DNA sequence was most abundant in the deep sequencing data was defined as the immunodominant clone. CDR3 amino acid sequences were screened for sharing across subjects and were compared with published repertoires and the VDJdb database. TCRdb trimmed public reads at Q25 via fastp, called clones via MiXCR and kept in-frame beta chains. Records with the same CDR3 protein are collapsed into one entry carrying the most frequent genes and DNA. The V and J calls and clone size are TCRdb's, not the authors'. Counted in this sample were under 200,000 distinct CDR3 sequences; around 66% of them appeared once. About 43% of the sample belongs to the ten largest clones.

The junction carries 10 bases between V and J, which are trimmed by 1 base and 3 bases respectively. Based on the germline V gene, the CDR1 and CDR2 sequences are SGHTS and YDEGEE. The CDR3 runs 15 amino acids, cysteine and phenylalanine included. Only the CDR3 part of the read is kept: 45 bases, read in frame from the first base. The sequence joins TRBV5-8 to TRBJ1-4, with the identity of the D gene unclear. The sequenced sample consisted of sorted CD4+, CD8+, or CD8+CD57+ T cells (not recorded which) from PBMCs. This receptor was identified in a human donor with severe aplastic anemia or a healthy control (not recorded which). The CDR3 is CASSLSGTPNEKLFF. The DNA sequence follows: TGTGCCAGCAGCTTGTCCGGAACTCCTAATGAAAAACTGTTTTTT.